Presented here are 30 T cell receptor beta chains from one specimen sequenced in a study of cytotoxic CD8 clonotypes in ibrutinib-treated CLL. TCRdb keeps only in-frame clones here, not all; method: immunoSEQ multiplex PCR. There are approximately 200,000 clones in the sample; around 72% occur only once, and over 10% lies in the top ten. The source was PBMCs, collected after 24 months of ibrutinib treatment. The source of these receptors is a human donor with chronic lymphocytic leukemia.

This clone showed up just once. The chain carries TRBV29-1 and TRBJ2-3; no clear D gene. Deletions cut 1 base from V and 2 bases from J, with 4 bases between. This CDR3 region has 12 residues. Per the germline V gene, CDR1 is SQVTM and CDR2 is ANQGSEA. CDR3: CSVEGFTDTQYF. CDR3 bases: TGCAGCGTTGAAGGGTTCACAGATACGCAGTATTTT.

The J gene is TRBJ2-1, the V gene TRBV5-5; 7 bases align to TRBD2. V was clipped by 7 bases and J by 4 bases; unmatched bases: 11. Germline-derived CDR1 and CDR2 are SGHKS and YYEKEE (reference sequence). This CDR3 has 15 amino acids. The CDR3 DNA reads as TGTGCCAGCGCTACCCTCACTAGCGCTTACAATGAGCAGTTCTTC. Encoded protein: CASATLTSAYNEQFF.

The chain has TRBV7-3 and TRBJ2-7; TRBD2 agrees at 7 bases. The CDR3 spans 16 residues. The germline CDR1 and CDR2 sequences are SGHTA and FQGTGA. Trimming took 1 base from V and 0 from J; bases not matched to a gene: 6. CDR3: CASSLRRAGSSYEQYF. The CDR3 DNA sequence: TGTGCCAGCAGCTTAAGGAGAGCGGGAAGCTCCTACGAGCAGTACTTC. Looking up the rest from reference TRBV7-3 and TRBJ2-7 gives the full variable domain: GAGVSQTPSNKVTEKGKYVELRCDPISGHTALYWYRQSLGQGPEFLIYFQGTGAADDSGLPNDRFFAVRPEGSVSTLKIQRTERGDSAVYLCASSLRRAGSSYEQYFGPGTRLTVT.

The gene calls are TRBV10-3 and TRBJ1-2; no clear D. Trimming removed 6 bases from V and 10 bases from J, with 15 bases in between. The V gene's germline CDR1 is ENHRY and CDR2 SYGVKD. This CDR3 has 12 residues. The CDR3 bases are TGTGCCATCAGGGCGGAGGGAGGTCTCTACACCTTC. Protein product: CAIRAEGGLYTF.

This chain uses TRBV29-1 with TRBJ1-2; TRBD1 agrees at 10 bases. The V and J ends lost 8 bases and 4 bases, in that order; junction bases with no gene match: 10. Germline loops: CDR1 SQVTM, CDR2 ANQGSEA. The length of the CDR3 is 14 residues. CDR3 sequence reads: CSTGTGARGYGYTF. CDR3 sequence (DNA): TGCAGCACCGGGACAGGGGCTCGGGGCTATGGCTACACCTTC.

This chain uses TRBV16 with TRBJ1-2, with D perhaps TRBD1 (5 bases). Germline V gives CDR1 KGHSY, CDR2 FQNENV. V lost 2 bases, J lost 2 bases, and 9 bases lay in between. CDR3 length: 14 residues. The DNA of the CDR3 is TGTGCCAGCAGCCAAGGGGCCGGAAACTATGGCTACACCTTC. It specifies CASSQGAGNYGYTF.

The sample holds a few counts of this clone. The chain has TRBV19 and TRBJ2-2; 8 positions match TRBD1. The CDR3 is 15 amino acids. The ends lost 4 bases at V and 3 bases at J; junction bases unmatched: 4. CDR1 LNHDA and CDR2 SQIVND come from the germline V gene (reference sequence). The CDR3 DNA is TGTGCCAGTAGTAAGACAGGGGCGGACACCGGGGAGCTGTTTTTT. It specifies CASSKTGADTGELFF.

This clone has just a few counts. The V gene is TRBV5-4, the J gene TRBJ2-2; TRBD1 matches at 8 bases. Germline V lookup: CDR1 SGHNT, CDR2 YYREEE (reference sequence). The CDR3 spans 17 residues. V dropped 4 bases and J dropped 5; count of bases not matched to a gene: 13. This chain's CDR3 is CASSLPGQAYGTGELFF. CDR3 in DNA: TGTGCCAGCAGCCTGCCGGGACAGGCGTATGGGACCGGGGAGCTGTTTTTT.

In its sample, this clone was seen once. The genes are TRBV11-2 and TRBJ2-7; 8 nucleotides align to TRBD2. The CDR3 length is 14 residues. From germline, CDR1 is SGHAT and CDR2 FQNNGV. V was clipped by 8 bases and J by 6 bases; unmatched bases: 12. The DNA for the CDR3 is TGTGCCAGCCACACTAGCGGCACCAGCCGCGAGCAGTACTTC. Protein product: CASHTSGTSREQYF.

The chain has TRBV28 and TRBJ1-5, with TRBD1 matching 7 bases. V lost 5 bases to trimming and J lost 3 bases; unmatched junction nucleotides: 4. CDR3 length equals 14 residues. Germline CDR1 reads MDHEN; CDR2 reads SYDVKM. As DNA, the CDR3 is TGTGCCAGCAGTGGGACAGTGTTCAATCAGCCCCAGCATTTT. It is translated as CASSGTVFNQPQHF.

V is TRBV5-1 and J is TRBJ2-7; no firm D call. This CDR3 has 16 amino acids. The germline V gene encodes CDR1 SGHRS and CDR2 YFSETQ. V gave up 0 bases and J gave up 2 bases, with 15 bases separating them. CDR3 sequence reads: CASSLVTSQTTYEQYF. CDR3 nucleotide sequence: TGCGCCAGCAGCTTGGTTACGTCACAGACCACCTACGAGCAGTACTTC.

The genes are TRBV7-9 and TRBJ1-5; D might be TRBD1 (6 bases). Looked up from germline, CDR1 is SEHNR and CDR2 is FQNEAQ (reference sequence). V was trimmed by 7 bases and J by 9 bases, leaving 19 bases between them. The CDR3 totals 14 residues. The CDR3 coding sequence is TGTGCCAGCACCTCAACGGGGGGCACAGGGCCCCAGCATTTT. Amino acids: CASTSTGGTGPQHF. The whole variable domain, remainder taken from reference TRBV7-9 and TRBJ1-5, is DTGVSQNPRHKITKRGQNVTFRCDPISEHNRLYWYRQTLGQGPEFLTYFQNEAQLEKSRLLSDRFSAERPKGSFSTLEIQRTEQGDSAMYLCASTSTGGTGPQHFGDGTRLSIL.

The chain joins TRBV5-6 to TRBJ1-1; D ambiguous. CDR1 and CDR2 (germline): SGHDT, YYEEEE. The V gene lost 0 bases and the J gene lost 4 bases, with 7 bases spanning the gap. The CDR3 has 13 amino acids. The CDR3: CASSLGGRTEAFF. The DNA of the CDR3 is TGTGCCAGCAGCTTGGGCGGGCGCACTGAAGCTTTCTTT.

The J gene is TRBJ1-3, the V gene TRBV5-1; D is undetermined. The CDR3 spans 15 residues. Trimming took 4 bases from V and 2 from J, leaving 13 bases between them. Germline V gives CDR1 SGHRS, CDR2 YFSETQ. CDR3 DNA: TGCGCCAGCAGCCCAAGATTTGGGGCTGGAAACACCATATATTTT. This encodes CASSPRFGAGNTIYF.

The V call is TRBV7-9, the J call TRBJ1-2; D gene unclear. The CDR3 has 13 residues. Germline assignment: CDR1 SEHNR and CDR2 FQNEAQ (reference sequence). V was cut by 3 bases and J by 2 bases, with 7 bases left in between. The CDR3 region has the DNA TGTGCCAGCAGCTTTGGGAACAACTATGGCTACACCTTC. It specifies CASSFGNNYGYTF.

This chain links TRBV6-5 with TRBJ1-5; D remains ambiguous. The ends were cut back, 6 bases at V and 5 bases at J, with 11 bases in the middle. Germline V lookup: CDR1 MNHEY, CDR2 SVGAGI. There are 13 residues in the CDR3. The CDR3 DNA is TGTGCCAGCAGCCGAAGTAAACATCAGCCCCAGCATTTT. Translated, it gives CASSRSKHQPQHF.

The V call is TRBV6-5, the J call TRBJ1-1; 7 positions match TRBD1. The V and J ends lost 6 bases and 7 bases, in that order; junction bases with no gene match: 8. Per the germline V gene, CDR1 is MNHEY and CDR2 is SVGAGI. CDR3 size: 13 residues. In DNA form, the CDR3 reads TGTGCCAGCAGCCTCAGACAGGGCGTTGAAGCTTTCTTT. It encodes CASSLRQGVEAFF.

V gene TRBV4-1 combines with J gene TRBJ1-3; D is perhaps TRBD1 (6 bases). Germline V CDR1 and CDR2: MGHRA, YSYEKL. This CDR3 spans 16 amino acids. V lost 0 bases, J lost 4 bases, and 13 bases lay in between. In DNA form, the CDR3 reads TGCGCCAGCAGCCAAGATTGGCGGGGGCCGGGAAACACCATATATTTT. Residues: CASSQDWRGPGNTIYF.

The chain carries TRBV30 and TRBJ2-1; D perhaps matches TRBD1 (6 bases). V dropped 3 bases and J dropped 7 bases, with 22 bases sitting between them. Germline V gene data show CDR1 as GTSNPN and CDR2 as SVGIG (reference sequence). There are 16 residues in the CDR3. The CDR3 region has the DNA TGTGCCTGGAGCGTGGACTTCGTGACAGGTCTGAATGAGCAGTTCTTC. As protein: CAWSVDFVTGLNEQFF. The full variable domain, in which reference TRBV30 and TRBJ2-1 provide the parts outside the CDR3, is SQTIHQWPATLVQPVGSPLSLECTVEGTSNPNLYWYRQAAGRGLQLLFYSVGIGQISSEVPQNLSASRPQDRQFILSSKKLLLSDSGFYLCAWSVDFVTGLNEQFFGPGTRLTVL.

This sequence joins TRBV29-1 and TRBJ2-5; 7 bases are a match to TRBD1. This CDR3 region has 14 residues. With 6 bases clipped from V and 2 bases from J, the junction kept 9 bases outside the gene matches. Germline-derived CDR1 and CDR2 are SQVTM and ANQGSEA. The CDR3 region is CSVSPRGPQETQYF. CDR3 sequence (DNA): TGCAGCGTAAGTCCTAGGGGGCCTCAAGAGACCCAGTACTTC. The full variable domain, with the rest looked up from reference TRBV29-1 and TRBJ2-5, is SAVISQKPSRDICQRGTSLTIQCQVDSQVTMMFWYRQQPGQSLTLIATANQGSEATYESGFVIDKFPISRPNLTFSTLTVSNMSPEDSSIYLCSVSPRGPQETQYFGPGTRLLVL.

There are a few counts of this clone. CDR3 sequence reads: CASSYKQSTDTQYF. The CDR3 DNA is TGTGCCAGCAGTTACAAGCAGAGCACAGATACGCAGTATTTT. The chain recombines TRBV6-5 with TRBJ2-3; D gene ambiguous. Germline CDR1 is MNHEY and CDR2 is SVGAGI. The CDR3 is made up of 14 amino acids. The V and J ends lost 2 bases and 0 bases respectively, with 6 bases between them.

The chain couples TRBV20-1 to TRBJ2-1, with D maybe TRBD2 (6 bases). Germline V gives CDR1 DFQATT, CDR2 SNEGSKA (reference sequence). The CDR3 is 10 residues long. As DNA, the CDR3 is TGCAGGACTCGGGGGAGTGAGCAGTTCTTC. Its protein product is CRTRGSEQFF.

The CDR3 DNA reads TGTGCCAGCAGCTTAATCGGCGGGAGCGCGGTCCACGAGCAGTACTTC. Its translation is CASSLIGGSAVHEQYF. This rearrangement joins TRBV7-3 to TRBJ2-7, with TRBD2 matching over 7 bases. This CDR3 spans 16 amino acids. The germline V gene has CDR1 SGHTA and CDR2 FQGTGA. The V segment lost 1 base and the J segment 5 bases; nucleotides outside the gene matches: 11.

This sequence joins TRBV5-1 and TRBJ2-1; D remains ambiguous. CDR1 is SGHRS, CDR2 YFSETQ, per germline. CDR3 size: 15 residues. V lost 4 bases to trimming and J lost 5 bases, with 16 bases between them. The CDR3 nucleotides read TGCGCCAGCAGCATCCAGGAATTCATAAACAATGAGCAGTTCTTC. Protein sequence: CASSIQEFINNEQFF.

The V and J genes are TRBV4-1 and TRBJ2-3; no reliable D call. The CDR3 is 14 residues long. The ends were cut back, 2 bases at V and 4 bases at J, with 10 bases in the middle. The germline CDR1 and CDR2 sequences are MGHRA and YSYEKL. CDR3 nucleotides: TGCGCCAGCAGCCAAAACAATGGCGCAGATACGCAGTATTTT. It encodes CASSQNNGADTQYF.

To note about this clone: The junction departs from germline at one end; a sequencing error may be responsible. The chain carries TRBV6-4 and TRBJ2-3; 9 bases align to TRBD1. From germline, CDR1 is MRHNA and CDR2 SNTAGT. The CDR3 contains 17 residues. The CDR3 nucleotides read TGTGCCACCAGTGGGACAGGGCTGTTTTCTAGCACAGATACGCAGTATTTT. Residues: CATSGTGLFSSTDTQYF.

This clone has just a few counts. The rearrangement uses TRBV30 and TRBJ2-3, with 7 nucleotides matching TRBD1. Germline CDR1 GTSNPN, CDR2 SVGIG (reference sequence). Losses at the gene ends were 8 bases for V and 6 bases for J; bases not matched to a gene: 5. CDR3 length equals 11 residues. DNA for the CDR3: TGTGCCCAAAAGGACAGGGATACGCAGTATTTT. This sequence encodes CAQKDRDTQYF.

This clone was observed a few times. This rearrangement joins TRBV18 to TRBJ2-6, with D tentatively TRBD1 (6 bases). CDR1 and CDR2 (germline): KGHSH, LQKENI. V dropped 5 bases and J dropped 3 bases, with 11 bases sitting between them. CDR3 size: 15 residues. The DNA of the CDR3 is TGTGCCAGCTCAAGGACAGCTGGTGGGGCCAACGTCCTGACTTTC. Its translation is CASSRTAGGANVLTF.

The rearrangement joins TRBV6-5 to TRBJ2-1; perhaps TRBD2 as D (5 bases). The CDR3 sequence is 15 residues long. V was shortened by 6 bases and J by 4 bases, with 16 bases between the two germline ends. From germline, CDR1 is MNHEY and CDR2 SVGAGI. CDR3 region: CASSRGSRDYNEQFF. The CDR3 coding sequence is TGTGCCAGCAGCCGGGGTTCACGGGATTACAATGAGCAGTTCTTC.

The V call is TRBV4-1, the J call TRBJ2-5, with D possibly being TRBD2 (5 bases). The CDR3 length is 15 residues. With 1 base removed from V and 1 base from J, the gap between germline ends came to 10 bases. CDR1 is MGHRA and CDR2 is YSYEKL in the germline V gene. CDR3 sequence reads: CASSQGTSFQETQYF. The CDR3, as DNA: TGCGCCAGCAGCCAAGGGACTTCTTTCCAAGAGACCCAGTACTTC.